This is a list of T cell receptor beta chains from one sample in a study of PD-L1 blockade in urothelial cancer. Clones were read by immunoSEQ multiplex PCR, and TCRdb kept only the in-frame ones, dropping some. The sample lists 35,000 to 45,000 clones, 80% to 95% occurring once. Sequenced here: PBMCs, sampled around atezolizumab (anti-PD-L1) treatment. These receptors all come from a man between 70 and 80 years old with urothelial cancer. CDR3s include the opening cysteine and the closing phenylalanine or tryptophan. D genes are given only for firm matches. The listing skips clone size in some rows; elsewhere it reads once, few, many or a size class.

few NA TRBJ1-1 TRBV28 CATRRSVHEAFF TGTGCCACCCGTCGGAGCGTACATGAAGCTTTCTTT
NA TRBD1 TRBJ2-3 TRBV10-3 CAISRDRSTDTQYF TGTGCCATCAGCCGGGACAGAAGCACAGATACGCAGTATTTT
NA NA TRBJ2-4 TRBV4-1 CASSQDRGGGVSKNIQYF TGCGCCAGCAGCCAAGATCGGGGAGGGGGTGTTTCCAAAAACATTCAGTACTTC
NA NA TRBJ1-4 TRBV28 CASSPHGATNEKLFF TGTGCCAGCAGTCCCCACGGAGCAACTAATGAAAAACTGTTTTTT
NA NA TRBJ2-7 TRBV6-1 CASNRPPGLSYEQYF TGTGCCAGCAATCGGCCACCAGGACTCTCCTACGAGCAGTACTTC
NA NA TRBJ2-3 TRBV28 CASTKTMRTDTQYF TGTGCCAGCACTAAAACTATGCGCACAGATACGCAGTATTTT
few NA TRBJ2-7 TRBV9 CASSGPQGPEQYF TGTGCCAGCAGCGGCCCCCAGGGTCCCGAGCAGTACTTC
few NA TRBJ1-2 TRBV10-3 CAINNDYGYTF TGTGCCATAAACAACGACTATGGCTACACCTTC
NA NA TRBJ2-1 TRBV7-2 CASSLDRAPTYNEQFF TGTGCCAGCAGCTTAGACAGGGCCCCAACCTACAATGAGCAGTTCTTC
NA NA TRBJ1-3 TRBV4-2 CASSQDDSLSGNTIYF TGTGCCAGCAGCCAGGACGACAGTCTCTCTGGAAACACCATATATTTT
NA NA TRBJ2-1 TRBV6-6 CASSYSIRYNEQFF TGTGCCAGCAGTTACTCGATCAGGTACAATGAGCAGTTCTTC
few NA TRBJ2-7 TRBV6-1 CASRTLRDSYEQYF TGTGCCAGCCGGACCCTCAGGGATAGCTACGAGCAGTACTTC
NA TRBD1 TRBJ1-1 TRBV19 CASRQGRDRVNTEAFF TGTGCCAGTAGACAAGGGAGGGACAGGGTGAACACTGAAGCTTTCTTT
NA NA TRBJ2-3 TRBV14 CASSYTDTQYF TGTGCCAGCAGTTACACAGATACGCAGTATTTT
NA NA TRBJ2-3 TRBV20-1 CSAPVDTQYF TGCAGTGCTCCTGTGGATACGCAGTATTTT
NA NA TRBJ2-7 TRBV11-2 CASSLDGAGSQREQYF TGTGCCAGCAGCTTAGATGGTGCGGGGTCGCAGAGAGAGCAGTACTTC
NA TRBD1 TRBJ2-7 TRBV5-1 CASSPGTATIYEQYF TGCGCCAGCAGCCCCGGGACAGCGACTATTTACGAGCAGTACTTC
NA NA TRBJ1-3 TRBV5-4 CASSFGGSGNTIYF TGTGCCAGCAGCTTCGGGGGCTCTGGAAACACCATATATTTT
NA TRBD1 TRBJ1-6 TRBV7-6 CASSLISGQGAKSPLHF TGTGCCAGCAGCCTAATATCGGGACAGGGGGCCAAATCACCCCTCCACTTT
NA NA TRBJ2-3 TRBV6-5 CASSSTSGRDTQYF TGTGCCAGCAGTTCCACTTCCGGGAGAGATACGCAGTATTTT
NA TRBD1 TRBJ2-7 TRBV5-3 CARSLEDRGCEQYF TGTGCCAGAAGCTTGGAGGACAGGGGGTGCGAGCAGTACTTC
NA TRBD2 TRBJ2-3 TRBV19 CASSSGRTDTQYF TGTGCCAGTTCGAGCGGGAGAACAGATACGCAGTATTTT
NA NA TRBJ2-1 TRBV1 CTSRHHRLAGGRARPYNEQFF TGCACCAGCAGGCACCACCGACTAGCGGGAGGCCGAGCGCGGCCTTACAATGAGCAGTTCTTC
NA TRBD1 TRBJ2-7 TRBV6-1 CASTDRGRNYEQYF TGTGCCAGCACCGACAGGGGCCGAAACTACGAGCAGTACTTC
once TRBD2 TRBJ2-1 TRBV28 CASTWTSGYNEQFF TGTGCCAGCACCTGGACTAGCGGGTACAATGAGCAGTTCTTC
NA TRBD2 TRBJ2-2 TRBV18 CASSTLFTSGTHTGELFF TGTGCCAGCTCAACTCTCTTTACTAGCGGGACCCACACCGGGGAGCTGTTTTTT
NA TRBD2 TRBJ2-3 TRBV18 CASSPMGLAGTDTQYF TGTGCCAGCTCACCAATGGGACTAGCGGGGACAGATACGCAGTATTTT
NA TRBD1 TRBJ1-3 TRBV6-1 CASSGGTGGNGNTIYF TGTGCCAGCAGTGGTGGGACAGGGGGTAATGGAAACACCATATATTTT
NA TRBD2 TRBJ2-3 TRBV7-7 CASSPLAGLTDTQYF TGTGCCAGCAGCCCACTAGCGGGATTGACAGATACGCAGTATTTT
NA TRBD1 TRBJ1-1 TRBV19 CASSSTGDTEAFF TGTGCCAGTAGTTCGACAGGGGACACTGAAGCTTTCTTT
NA TRBD1 TRBJ1-2 TRBV27 CASSWGTGVGYTF TGTGCCAGCTCATGGGGGACAGGGGTTGGCTACACCTTC
NA TRBD1 TRBJ2-5 TRBV29-1 CSVTGQGETQYF TGCAGCGTTACGGGACAGGGAGAGACCCAGTACTTC
NA TRBD1 TRBJ1-5 TRBV28 CASSPTQGNSNQPQHF TGTGCCAGCAGTCCAACACAGGGGAATAGCAATCAGCCCCAGCATTTT
few TRBD1 TRBJ1-2 TRBV28 CASSLSLPGQGNGYTF TGTGCCAGCAGTTTATCCCTCCCGGGACAGGGGAATGGCTACACCTTC
NA NA TRBJ1-2 TRBV4-1 CASSHRAKGDGYTF TGCGCCAGCAGCCATCGTGCAAAAGGGGATGGCTACACCTTC
NA TRBD1 TRBJ2-2 TRBV5-1 CASSSIRQGARTGELFF TGCGCCAGCAGCTCGATTCGACAGGGGGCGAGAACCGGGGAGCTGTTTTTT
NA NA TRBJ1-2 TRBV6-6 CASSYSGQYYGYTF TGTGCCAGCAGTTACTCAGGACAGTACTATGGCTACACCTTC
NA TRBD2 TRBJ2-1 TRBV6-1 CASSEVGLAGGNEQFF TGTGCCAGCAGTGAAGTTGGGCTAGCGGGAGGCAATGAGCAGTTCTTC
NA NA TRBJ2-1 TRBV27 CASSLTSWDNEQFF TGTGCCAGCAGTTTGACATCCTGGGACAATGAGCAGTTCTTC
NA TRBD1 TRBJ2-1 TRBV28 CASRGQGRLGEQFF TGTGCCAGCAGGGGACAGGGTCGATTGGGTGAGCAGTTCTTC
few NA TRBJ2-7 TRBV5-4 CASSLGSTDVRDEQYF TGTGCCAGCAGCCTCGGGAGTACCGACGTGAGGGACGAGCAGTACTTC
NA TRBD1 TRBJ2-1 TRBV2 CASSEAAGGAYNEQFF TGTGCCAGCAGTGAAGCCGCAGGGGGCGCCTACAATGAGCAGTTCTTC
NA TRBD2 TRBJ2-5 TRBV11-2 CASSPGLAPYQETQYF TGTGCCAGCAGCCCCGGACTAGCGCCGTACCAAGAGACCCAGTACTTC
NA TRBD2 TRBJ2-5 TRBV11-1 CASSSFSGSSETQYF TGTGCCAGCAGCTCTTTTAGCGGGAGTTCAGAGACCCAGTACTTC
NA TRBD1 TRBJ1-3 TRBV6-1 CASIMGRGLGNTIYF TGTGCCAGCATCATGGGCAGGGGGCTGGGAAACACCATATATTTT
NA NA TRBJ1-4 TRBV7-6 CASSLAVRNEKLFF TGTGCCAGCAGCTTAGCTGTGAGGAATGAAAAACTGTTTTTT
NA NA TRBJ1-4 TRBV11-3 CASSLLEREKLFF TGTGCCAGCAGCTTATTGGAGAGGGAAAAACTGTTTTTT
NA NA TRBJ1-5 TRBV28 CASSFTGATGYQPQHF TGTGCCAGCAGTTTTACTGGGGCTACAGGGTATCAGCCCCAGCATTTT
NA NA TRBJ2-7 TRBV6-1 CASSTGGSGSYEQYF TGTGCCAGCTCCACCGGTGGTAGCGGCTCCTACGAGCAGTACTTC
NA NA TRBJ1-2 TRBV7-6 CASSSPGHPNGYTF TGTGCCAGCAGCTCTCCGGGACACCCAAATGGCTACACCTTC
NA NA TRBJ1-4 TRBV7-9 CASSLGGGMGRRSNEKLFF TGTGCCAGCAGCTTGGGGGGGGGAATGGGCAGAAGGTCTAATGAAAAACTGTTTTTT
NA NA TRBJ2-4 TRBV29-1 CSVSQGIAKNIQYF TGCAGCGTTAGCCAGGGGATAGCCAAAAACATTCAGTACTTC
NA NA TRBJ2-2 TRBV5-1 CASSLKGAGTGELFF TGCGCCAGCAGCTTGAAAGGGGCCGGCACCGGGGAGCTGTTTTTT